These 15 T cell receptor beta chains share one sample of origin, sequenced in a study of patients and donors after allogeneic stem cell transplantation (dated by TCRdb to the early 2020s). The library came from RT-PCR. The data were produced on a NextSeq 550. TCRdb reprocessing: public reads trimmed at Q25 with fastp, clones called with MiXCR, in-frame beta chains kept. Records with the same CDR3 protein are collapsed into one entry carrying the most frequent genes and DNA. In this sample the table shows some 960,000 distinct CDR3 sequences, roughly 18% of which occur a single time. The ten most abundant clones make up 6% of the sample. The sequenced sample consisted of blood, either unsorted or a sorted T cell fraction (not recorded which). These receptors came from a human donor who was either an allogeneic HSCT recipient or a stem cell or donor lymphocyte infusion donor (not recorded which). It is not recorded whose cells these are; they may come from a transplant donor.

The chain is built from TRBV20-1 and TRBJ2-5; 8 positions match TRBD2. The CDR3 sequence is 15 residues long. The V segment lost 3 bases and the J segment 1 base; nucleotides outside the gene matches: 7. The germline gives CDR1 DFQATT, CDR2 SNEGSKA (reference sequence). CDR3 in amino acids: CSASAAGGTQETQYF. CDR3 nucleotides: TGCAGTGCTAGTGCTGCGGGGGGCACCCAAGAGACCCAGTACTTC.

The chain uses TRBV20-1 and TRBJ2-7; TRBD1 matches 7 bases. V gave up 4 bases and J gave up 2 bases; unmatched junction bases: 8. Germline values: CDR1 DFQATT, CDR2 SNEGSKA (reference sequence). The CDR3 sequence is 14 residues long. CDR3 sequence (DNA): TGCAGTGCTACCGACAGGGCTAGCACCTACGAGCAGTACTTC. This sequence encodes CSATDRASTYEQYF.

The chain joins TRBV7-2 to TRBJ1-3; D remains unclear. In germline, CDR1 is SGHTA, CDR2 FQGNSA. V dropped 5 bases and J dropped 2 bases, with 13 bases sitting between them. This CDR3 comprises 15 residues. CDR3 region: CASSLSGKTGNTIYF. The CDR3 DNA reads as TGTGCCAGCAGCCTAAGCGGCAAAACTGGAAACACCATATATTTT.

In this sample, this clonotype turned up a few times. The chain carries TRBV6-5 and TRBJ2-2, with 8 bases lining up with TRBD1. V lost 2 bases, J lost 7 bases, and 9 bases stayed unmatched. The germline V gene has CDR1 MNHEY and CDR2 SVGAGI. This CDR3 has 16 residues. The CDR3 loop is CASSYKVQGAVGELFF. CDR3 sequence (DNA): TGTGCCAGCAGTTACAAGGTCCAGGGGGCGGTCGGGGAGCTGTTTTTT.

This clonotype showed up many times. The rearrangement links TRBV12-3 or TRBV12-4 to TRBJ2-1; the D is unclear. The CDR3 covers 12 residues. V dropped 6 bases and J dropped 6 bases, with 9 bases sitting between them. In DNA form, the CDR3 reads TGTGCCAGCAGCCCCGGTGCCAATGAGCAGTTCTTC. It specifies CASSPGANEQFF.

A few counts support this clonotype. CDR3 sequence: CASSAGVRTYEQYF. Written as DNA, the CDR3 is TGTGCCAGCTCTGCGGGGGTTCGGACCTACGAGCAGTACTTC. The chain uses TRBV12-3 or TRBV12-4 and TRBJ2-7, with TRBD2 matching 7 bases. V was clipped by 8 bases and J by 2 bases; unmatched bases: 9. This CDR3 contains 14 residues.

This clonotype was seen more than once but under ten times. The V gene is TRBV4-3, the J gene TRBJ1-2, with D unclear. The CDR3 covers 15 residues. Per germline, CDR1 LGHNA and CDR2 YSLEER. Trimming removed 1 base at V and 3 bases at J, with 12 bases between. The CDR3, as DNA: TGCGCCAGCAGCCAAGGGCCGGGAACGGACTATGGCTACACCTTC. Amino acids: CASSQGPGTDYGYTF.

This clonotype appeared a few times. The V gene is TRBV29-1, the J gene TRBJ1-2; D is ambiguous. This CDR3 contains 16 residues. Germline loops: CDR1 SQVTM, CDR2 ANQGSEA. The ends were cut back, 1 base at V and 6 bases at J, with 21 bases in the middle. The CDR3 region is CSVEVIGRLVRDGYTF. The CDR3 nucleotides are TGCAGCGTTGAAGTAATTGGACGCCTTGTACGTGATGGCTACACCTTC.

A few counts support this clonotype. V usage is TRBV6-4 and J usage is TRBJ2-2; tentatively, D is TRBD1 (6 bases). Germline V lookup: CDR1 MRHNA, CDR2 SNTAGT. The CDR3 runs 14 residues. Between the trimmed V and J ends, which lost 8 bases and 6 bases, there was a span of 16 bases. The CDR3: CASRLQGEAGELFF. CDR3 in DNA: TGTGCCAGCCGATTACAGGGAGAGGCCGGGGAGCTGTTTTTT.

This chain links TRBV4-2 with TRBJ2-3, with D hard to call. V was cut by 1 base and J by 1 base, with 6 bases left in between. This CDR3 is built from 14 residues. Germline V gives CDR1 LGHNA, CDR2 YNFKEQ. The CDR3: CASSQGSGTDTQYF. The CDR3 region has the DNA TGTGCCAGCAGCCAAGGGTCGGGCACAGATACGCAGTATTTT.

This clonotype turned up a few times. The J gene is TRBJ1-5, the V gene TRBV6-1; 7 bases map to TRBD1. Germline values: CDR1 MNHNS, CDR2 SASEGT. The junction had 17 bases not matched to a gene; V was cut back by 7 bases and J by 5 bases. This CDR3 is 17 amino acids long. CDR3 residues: CASITGTASPRYQPQHF. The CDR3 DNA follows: TGTGCCAGCATTACCGGGACAGCTTCCCCACGGTATCAGCCCCAGCATTTT.

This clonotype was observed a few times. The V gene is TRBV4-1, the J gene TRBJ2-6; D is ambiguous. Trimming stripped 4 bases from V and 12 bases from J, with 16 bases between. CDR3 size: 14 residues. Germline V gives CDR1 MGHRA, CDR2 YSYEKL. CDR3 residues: CASSPEFLRPVLTF. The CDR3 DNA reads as TGCGCCAGCAGCCCAGAGTTCCTCAGGCCCGTCCTGACTTTC.

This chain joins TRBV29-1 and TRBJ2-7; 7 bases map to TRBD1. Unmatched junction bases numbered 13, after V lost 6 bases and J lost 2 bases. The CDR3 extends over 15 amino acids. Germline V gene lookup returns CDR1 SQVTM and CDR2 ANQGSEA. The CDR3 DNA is TGCAGCGTGGAACTATGGGACAGAGTAACCTACGAGCAGTACTTC. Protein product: CSVELWDRVTYEQYF.

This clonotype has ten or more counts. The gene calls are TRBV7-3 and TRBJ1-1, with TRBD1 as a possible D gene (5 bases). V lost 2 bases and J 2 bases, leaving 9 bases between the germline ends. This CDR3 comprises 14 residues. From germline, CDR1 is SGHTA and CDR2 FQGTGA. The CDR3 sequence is CASSLLGGNTEAFF. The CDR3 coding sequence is TGTGCCAGCAGCTTACTTGGGGGTAACACTGAAGCTTTCTTT.

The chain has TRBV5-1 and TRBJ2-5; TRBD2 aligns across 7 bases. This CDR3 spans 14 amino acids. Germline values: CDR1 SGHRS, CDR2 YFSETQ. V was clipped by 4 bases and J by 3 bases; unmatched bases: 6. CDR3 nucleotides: TGCGCCAGCAGCCCGGGGACTATCGAAGAGACCCAGTACTTC. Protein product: CASSPGTIEETQYF. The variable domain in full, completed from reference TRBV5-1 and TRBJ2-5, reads KAGVTQTPRYLIKTRGQQVTLSCSPISGHRSVSWYQQTPGQGLQFLFEYFSETQRNKGNFPGRFSGRQFSNSRSEMNVSTLELGDSALYLCASSPGTIEETQYFGPGTRLLVL.